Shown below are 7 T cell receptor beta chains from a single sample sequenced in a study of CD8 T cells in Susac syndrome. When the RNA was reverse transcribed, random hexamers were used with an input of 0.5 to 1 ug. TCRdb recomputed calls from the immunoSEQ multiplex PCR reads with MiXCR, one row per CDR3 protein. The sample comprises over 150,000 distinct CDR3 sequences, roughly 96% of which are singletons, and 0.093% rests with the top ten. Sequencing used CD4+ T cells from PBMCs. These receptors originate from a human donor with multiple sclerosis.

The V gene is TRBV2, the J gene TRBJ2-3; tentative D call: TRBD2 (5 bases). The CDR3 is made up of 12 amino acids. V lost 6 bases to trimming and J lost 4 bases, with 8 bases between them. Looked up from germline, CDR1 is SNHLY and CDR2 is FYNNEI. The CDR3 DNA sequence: TGTGCCAGCAGGGGAGCCCCAGATACGCAGTATTTT. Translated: CASRGAPDTQYF.

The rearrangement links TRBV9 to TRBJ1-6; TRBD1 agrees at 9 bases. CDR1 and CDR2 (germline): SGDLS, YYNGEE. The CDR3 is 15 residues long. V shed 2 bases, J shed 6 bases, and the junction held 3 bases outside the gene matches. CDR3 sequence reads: CASSVGQGINSPLHF. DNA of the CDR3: TGTGCCAGCAGCGTGGGACAGGGAATTAATTCACCCCTCCACTTT.

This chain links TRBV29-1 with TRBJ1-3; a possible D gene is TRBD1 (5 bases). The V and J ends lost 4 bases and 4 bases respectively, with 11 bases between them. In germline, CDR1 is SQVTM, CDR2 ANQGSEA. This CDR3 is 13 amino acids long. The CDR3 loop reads CSVGGVGGNTIYF. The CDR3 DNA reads TGCAGCGTTGGAGGGGTCGGAGGAAACACCATATATTTT. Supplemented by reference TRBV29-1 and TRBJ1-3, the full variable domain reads SAVISQKPSRDICQRGTSLTIQCQVDSQVTMMFWYRQQPGQSLTLIATANQGSEATYESGFVIDKFPISRPNLTFSTLTVSNMSPEDSSIYLCSVGGVGGNTIYFGEGSWLTVV.

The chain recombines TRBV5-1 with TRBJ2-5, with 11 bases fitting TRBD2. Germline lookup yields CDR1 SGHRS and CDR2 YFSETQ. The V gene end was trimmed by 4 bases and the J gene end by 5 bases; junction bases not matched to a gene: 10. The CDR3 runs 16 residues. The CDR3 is CASSPQVAGGIETQYF. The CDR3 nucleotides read TGCGCCAGCAGCCCCCAAGTAGCGGGGGGGATTGAGACCCAGTACTTC.

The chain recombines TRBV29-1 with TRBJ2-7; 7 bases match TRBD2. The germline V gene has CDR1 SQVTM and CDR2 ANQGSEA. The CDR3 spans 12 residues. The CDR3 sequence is CGSSGAGDEQYF. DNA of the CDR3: TGCGGGTCCTCCGGCGCGGGGGACGAGCAGTACTTC.

The CDR3 loop reads CASSLVGGYRGDFF. CDR3 sequence (DNA): TGTGCCAGCAGCTTGGTCGGGGGGTACCGTGGCGATTTCTTT. V is TRBV5-6 and J is TRBJ1-1; weak D call: TRBD1 (5 bases). CDR3 length: 14 amino acids. Trimming took 0 bases from V and 13 from J, leaving 19 bases between them. Germline lookup yields CDR1 SGHDT and CDR2 YYEEEE.

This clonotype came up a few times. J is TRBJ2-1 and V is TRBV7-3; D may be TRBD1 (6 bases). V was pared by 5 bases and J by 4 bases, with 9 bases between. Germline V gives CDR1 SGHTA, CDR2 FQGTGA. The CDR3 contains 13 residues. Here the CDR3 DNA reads TGTGCCAGCAGCCTGGACAGTTACAATGAGCAGTTCTTC. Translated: CASSLDSYNEQFF.